This TCR beta chain is drawn from a study of blood T cell repertoires in COVID-19 (dated by TCRdb to 2018 to 2021). Context from the whole study: Samples covering the acute and convalescent phases of COVID-19 were provided by collaborators in the United States, Italy and Spain. The prospective study material was composed of cDNA or gDNA derived from T cells, B-cell-depleted T cells, or PBMCs. The dataset comprised deeply sampled blood TCRbeta repertoires from subjects exposed to, actively infected with, or recovered from COVID-19. The repertoires were made available in a free public database intended to serve as a resource for research on the immune response to SARS-CoV-2. Samples came from the ongoing ImmuneRACE study (first 160 participants) plus 1,254 subjects from 6 global collaborators. Nearly every sample came with metadata listing a de-identified subject ID, COVID-19 status, age in years and sex. Where available, HLA class I and class II types were taken from metadata supplied by the sample provider and were not determined by assay-based typing.

TCRbeta CDR3 regions were amplified from genomic DNA using the immunoSEQ Assay, a bias-controlled multiplex PCR. On the study's bioinformatics: Nucleated cell counts per sample were estimated from amplification of reference gene primers within the assay. To quantify the absolute abundance of each unique TCRbeta CDR3 rearrangement, sequence reads were collapsed and filtered. Productive Simpson clonality was computed per sample as the square root of Simpson's diversity index over productive rearrangements. Here the immuneACCESS table is served through TCRdb, limited to in-frame sequences with V and J called. Missing clones are a known gap in these copies; in checked studies unresolved V genes cover under half, and the rest lacks a known reason. That table is the source of V, J and clone size, and D and trimming were worked out from the DNA. A total of approximately 98,000 clones appear in this sample, 80% to 90% of them only once. The ten largest clones take up less than 2.5% of the sample.

Each collaborating institution followed its own protocols to collect whole blood in K2EDTA tubes. For TCRbeta analysis, collaborators shipped samples in one of three forms: frozen whole blood, isolated PBMCs, or DNA extracted from either of those sample types. As for this clone: It lacks a known antigen. No base quality values were provided; no much bigger clone lies one nucleotide off.

The germline V gene sets CDR1 to LGHNA and CDR2 to YNFKEQ. The CDR3, from cysteine to phenylalanine, totals 16 residues. The entry retains the CDR3 DNA only, 48 bases that are in frame from base 1. Trimming removed 4 bases from V and 10 bases from J; the gene matches leave 9 bases unexplained. Beyond this particular receptor, the publication reports: Clinical and demographic metadata were provided uncurated, with the amount varying by source and participant.

The chain was built from TRBV4-2 and TRBJ2-1; 14 junctional bases match TRBD2. Source material: peripheral blood. This clonotype was sampled from a human donor in a cohort sampled during active COVID-19. The CDR3 sequence is CASSPRLAGGPREQFF. The nucleotide sequence reads as follows: TGTGCCAGCAGCCCCCGACTAGCGGGGGGGCCGAGGGAGCAGTTCTTC.